The entry below describes one T cell receptor (beta chain). What it binds is unknown. Naive CD8 isolation took CD45RO-negative cells positively selected for CCR7 and excluded terminally differentiated effector memory CD45RA+ cells. This CDR3 has 18 residues. The V gene end was trimmed by 2 bases and the J gene end by 6 bases; junction bases not matched to a gene: 16. Germline V gene data show CDR1 as SQVTM and CDR2 as ANQGSEA. Produced via immunoSEQ multiplex PCR; TCRdb's table is partial and in-frame only. Of roughly 2 million clones in the sample, just under 95% are singletons; the top ten hold more than 0.95%. These data belong to a study of shared clonotypes between healthy human individuals. Study conclusions and caveats: For naive CD4 cells, approximately 4.7% of clonotypes were shared across a handful of donors.

This TCR was recovered from a man aged 18-30 years in good health. The sequencing input was naive CD8+ T cells sorted from blood. The chain has TRBV29-1 and TRBJ2-3; 11 bases line up with TRBD2. The CDR3 bases are TGCAGCGTTGAATTGCTCCTGGGTAGCGGGGGGGTTTTTGATACGCAGTATTTT. Translation: CSVELLLGSGGVFDTQYF.